The rows below give T cell receptor beta chains drawn from one sample of a study of shared clonotypes between healthy human individuals. Method: immunoSEQ multiplex PCR; TCRdb's copy keeps in-frame clones and lacks some. The table has around 990,000 clones, around 77% seen once. The sequenced sample consisted of memory CD4+ T cells from PBMCs. These receptors were obtained from a man in his late teens or twenties in good health. Some clones in this sample may be carry-over from other donors' samples. The CDR3 runs from the conserved cysteine through the conserved F or W. D genes are given only for firm matches. Rows give clone size only sometimes, using once, few, many, or a class for an expanded clone.

>TRBD2|TRBV28|TRBJ2-3|.
TGTGCCAGCAGTTTATCCCCCACCAAGCGGGACCGCACAGATACGCAGTATTTT
CASSLSPTKRDRTDTQYF
>.|TRBV5-1|TRBJ1-2|.
TGCGCCAGCAGCAACTCTTACTATGGCTACACCTTC
CASSNSYYGYTF
>.|TRBV25-1|TRBJ2-1|.
TGTGCCAGCAGTGACTTCCTCCCAGAGCAGTTCTTC
CASSDFLPEQFF
>TRBD2|TRBV28|TRBJ2-7|.
TGTGCCAGCAGTTTAGCGGGAGGGGCCTACGAGCAGTACTTC
CASSLAGGAYEQYF
>.|TRBV5-1|TRBJ2-1|.
TGCGCCAGCAGCTCCGTCGAGGGTTCTAACTACAATGAGCAGTTCTTC
CASSSVEGSNYNEQFF
>TRBD1|TRBV28|TRBJ1-2|once
TGTGCCAGCAGTTTAGTCCGACAGGGAGGCTATGGCTACACCTTC
CASSLVRQGGYGYTF
>.|TRBV19|TRBJ2-2|.
TGTGCCAGTAGGGACTTTTTCCTCGCGAACACCGGGGAGCTGTTTTTT
CASRDFFLANTGELFF
>.|TRBV18|TRBJ1-2|.
TGTGCCAGCTCAGAGTCCTATGGCTACACCTTC
CASSESYGYTF
>.|TRBV2|TRBJ2-1|.
TGTGCCAGCAGTGTGGGTCCCGGCGGTGAGCAGTTCTTC
CASSVGPGGEQFF
>.|TRBV6-1|TRBJ2-2|.
TGTGCCAGCAGTGAGGGGGGGGCGCGAGGGGAGCTGTTTTTT
CASSEGGARGELFF
>TRBD1|TRBV19|TRBJ2-2|many
TGTGCCAGTAGTATGACAGGGGTCGTCACCGGGGAGCTGTTTTTT
CASSMTGVVTGELFF
>.|TRBV19|TRBJ1-1|.
TGTGCCAGTAGTTCGGTCGGTGAGGCGAGGGAAACTGAAGCTTTCTTT
CASSSVGEARETEAFF
>.|TRBV28|TRBJ1-2|.
TGTGCCAGCAGTCCCGACGCGGGGAGCTACACCTTC
CASSPDAGSYTF
>TRBD2|TRBV2|TRBJ2-1|.
TGTGCCAGCAGTGGGACTAGCGGGATCGGGGAGCAGTTCTTC
CASSGTSGIGEQFF
>.|TRBV30|TRBJ1-4|.
TGTGCCTGGAGCAAAGGGGGTGCAACTAATGAAAAACTGTTTTTT
CAWSKGGATNEKLFF
>.|TRBV7-9|TRBJ1-4|.
TGTGCCAGCAGCTCTAATACCGGAGATGAAAAACTGTTTTTT
CASSSNTGDEKLFF
>.|TRBV12-5|TRBJ1-5|once
TGTGCTAGTGCCAGGGACGGAAGCAATCAGCCCCAGCATTTT
CASARDGSNQPQHF
>.|TRBV5-1|TRBJ1-2|.
TGCGCCAGCAGTCAATTCCGGGAGAACTATGGCTACACCTTC
CASSQFRENYGYTF
>.|TRBV7-9|TRBJ1-2|.
TGTGCCAGCAGCTTAGCGGAGGGGATACAGTATGGCTACACCTTC
CASSLAEGIQYGYTF
>.|TRBV7-2|TRBJ2-1|.
TGTGCCAGCACGCCGAGACGAGTAAGTGAGCAGTTCTTC
CASTPRRVSEQFF
>.|TRBV30|TRBJ2-3|few
TGTGCCTGGAGTACCCCCTCGGGCGTCACAGATACGCAGTATTTT
CAWSTPSGVTDTQYF
>TRBD1|TRBV5-1|TRBJ1-1|.
TGCGCCAGCAGCTCCAGGACAGGGAGGAGGAACACTGAAGCTTTCTTT
CASSSRTGRRNTEAFF
>.|TRBV6-1|TRBJ2-2|.
TGTGCCAGCCAAGGGCAGGGGACCGGGGAGCTGTTTTTT
CASQGQGTGELFF
>.|TRBV28|TRBJ2-3|.
TGTGCCAGCAGTACTTCCCGGGGCGGCACAGATACGCAGTATTTT
CASSTSRGGTDTQYF
>.|TRBV28|TRBJ1-2|.
TGTGCCAGCAGTTTCCTGAACTATGGCTACACCTTC
CASSFLNYGYTF
>.|TRBV5-5|TRBJ2-3|few
TGTGCCAGCAGCGGGGAGGTCGGGACCCTTTCCACAGATACGCAGTATTTT
CASSGEVGTLSTDTQYF
>TRBD1|TRBV18|TRBJ1-2|.
TGTGCCAGCTCATCATCCGGGACAGGGGCCTATGGCTACACCTTC
CASSSSGTGAYGYTF
>TRBD1|TRBV6-1|TRBJ2-4|.
TGTGCCAGCAGTGTATTACAGGGGGCGTACATTCAGTACTTC
CASSVLQGAYIQYF
>.|TRBV29-1|TRBJ2-5|.
TGCAGCGGTGAACAGGGAACCCAGTACTTC
CSGEQGTQYF
>.|TRBV30|TRBJ2-7|.
TGTGCCTGGAGTGTACTCCGCGAGCAGTACTTC
CAWSVLREQYF
>.|TRBV6-5|TRBJ2-5|.
TGTGCCAGCAGTTACGGGGGTACGGGCAAAGAGACCCAGTACTTC
CASSYGGTGKETQYF
>.|TRBV11-2|TRBJ2-1|.
TGTGCCAGCAGCTTTGACAGGGAAGGGGAGGGACAGTTCTTC
CASSFDREGEGQFF
>.|TRBV29-1|TRBJ2-1|.
TGCAGCCTGGGCCCCGGGACTTTTCGCGGGAATGAGCAGTTCTTC
CSLGPGTFRGNEQFF
>TRBD2|TRBV5-1|TRBJ2-2|.
TGCGCCAGCAGCCCCAGGACTAGCCTGGCCGGGGAGCTGTTTTTT
CASSPRTSLAGELFF
>.|TRBV2|TRBJ2-7|.
TGTGCCAGCAGTGAAGTTTTTGGGGGGAAGCAGTACTTC
CASSEVFGGKQYF
>TRBD2|TRBV19|TRBJ2-1|.
TGTGCCAGTAGTATCCGACTAGCGGCCTACAATGAGCAGTTCTTC
CASSIRLAAYNEQFF
>.|TRBV20-1|TRBJ2-3|few
TGCAGTGCTCGTAGGGATACGCAGTATTTT
CSARRDTQYF
>.|TRBV5-1|TRBJ2-1|.
TGCGCCAGCAGCTCAAAGCGGTCCTCCTACAATGAGCAGTTCTTC
CASSSKRSSYNEQFF
>.|TRBV27|TRBJ2-7|.
TGTGCCAGCAGTTCTCTAACAGGATCGAGCTCCTACGAGCAGTACTTC
CASSSLTGSSSYEQYF
>TRBD2|TRBV5-1|TRBJ2-7|few
TGCGCCAGCAGCTCCGGGACTATACACAACGAGCAGTACTTC
CASSSGTIHNEQYF
>.|TRBV7-9|TRBJ1-1|.
TGTGCCAGCAGCTTAGCTTTTCGGGGACACACTGAAGCTTTCTTT
CASSLAFRGHTEAFF
>TRBD1|TRBV7-2|TRBJ1-2|.
TGTGCCAGCAGCACCCGCGGACAGGGCTTTGGCTACACCTTC
CASSTRGQGFGYTF
>.|TRBV6-1|TRBJ2-3|.
TGTGCCAGCAGTACTGCGGGATACACAGATACGCAGTATTTT
CASSTAGYTDTQYF
>.|TRBV12-5|TRBJ1-2|once
TGTGCTAGTGGTTTGGCATCCGGGACGCGGCAGCACTTCTATGGCTACACCTTC
CASGLASGTRQHFYGYTF